The subject of this entry is one T cell receptor beta chain. Its antigen is unknown. The entry originates in a study of cytomegalovirus exposure and HLA in healthy donors. General study points: Indistinguishability led to the exclusion of some V segments, TRBV6-2 and TRBV6-3 included. The study listed about 150 cytomegalovirus-associated TCR beta chains. Prediction of most subjects' HLA-A and HLA-B alleles by TCR beta sequences was reportedly accurate.

PCR involved 60 Vbeta and 13 Jbeta primers. This table comes from immunoSEQ multiplex PCR, and its TCRdb copy is limited to in-frame clones, with some not included. The table lists approximately 84,000 clones, roughly 73% of them singletons. Those who donated were healthy bone marrow donors. Germline CDR1 reads SGDLS; CDR2 reads YYNGEE. The CDR3 is 13 amino acids. Trimming removed 0 bases at V and 3 bases at J, with 5 bases between. This clonotype originated in a male donor in good health and CMV-seropositive. The chain combines TRBV9 with TRBJ2-3, with D hard to call. Material for sequencing was PBMCs. Here the CDR3 DNA reads TGTGCCAGCAGCGTAGGCGAGACAGATACGCAGTATTTT. Protein: CASSVGETDTQYF.